This T cell receptor (beta chain) was sequenced for a study of OX40 agonist ivuxolimab in advanced cancers. Notes on this clone: As yet, its antigen is unknown.

Points from the study as a whole: Researchers report that CD8+ T cells had, on average, more expanded clones than CD4+.

This table comes from immunoSEQ multiplex PCR, and its TCRdb copy is limited to in-frame clones, with some not included. The profile shows 65,000 or so clones, approximately 88% of them singletons. The germline V gene encodes CDR1 SGHNT and CDR2 YENEEA. V was shortened by 0 bases and J by 1 base, with 3 bases between the two germline ends. This CDR3 has 14 amino acids. This sequence was found in an adult with an advanced solid tumor such as melanoma, head and neck, liver or kidney cancer. The source material was CD4+ or CD8+ T cells sorted from blood, sampled in a trial of the OX40 agonist ivuxolimab. The rearrangement links TRBV11-3 to TRBJ2-2; no clear D. The CDR3 reads CASSLDQNTGELFF. The CDR3 DNA reads as TGTGCCAGCAGCTTAGATCAGAACACCGGGGAGCTGTTTTTT.